The clone carrying this T cell receptor (beta chain) was found many times. Antigen specificity is unknown. The data belong to a study of read filtering for tumor transcriptome and immune sequencing. Overall study context: IR-seq gave about 3.5 to 10.27 million TCR reads per sample; RNA-seq gave roughly 80 to 1,300.

The library was built from 400 to 500 ng RNA with molecular barcoded adaptors for alpha/delta and beta/gamma chains. A single record per CDR3 protein comes from TCRdb applying MiXCR to the reads. The sample has 25,000 to 35,000 distinct CDR3 sequences; approximately 18% are singletons. Study observations and caveats: The sorted CD138-negative fraction was a mixed bone marrow immune population, not purified T cells. IR-seq and RNA-seq agreed better without single-read clonotypes.

This CDR3 spans 13 amino acids. V gave up 4 bases and J gave up 5 bases, with 11 bases separating them. The receptor was derived from a donor at least 40 years old with multiple myeloma. J is TRBJ1-2 and V is TRBV12-3 or TRBV12-4; D perhaps matches TRBD1 (6 bases). Source material: a population of CD138-negative cells sorted from bone marrow. CDR3 nucleotide sequence: TGTGCCAGCAGTTCGACAGGCCAATATGGCTACACCTTC. Amino acid sequence: CASSSTGQYGYTF.